Here is one T cell receptor (beta chain) with its context. Its antigen is not known. This record comes from a study of a mutant IDH1 vaccine in newly diagnosed glioma. TCRdb's copy holds only in-frame clones and misses some; the assay was immunoSEQ multiplex PCR. This table has approximately 60,000 clones, less than 85% appearing once. Time point noted: week 5, during vaccination. Mutant IDH1 20-mer peptide, at 300 ug, made up each vaccine dose, with topical imiquimod. The donor cohort comprised cases of new WHO grade 3 or 4 IDH1-mutant, ATRX-lost astrocytoma. This clonotype originated in a woman aged 18-35 years with glioma. Some clones in this sample may be carry-over from other donors' samples. The sequences come from PBMCs, collected from a glioma patient whose treatment included an IDH1 peptide vaccine.

This CDR3 reads CSVVWGSMEGYTF. CDR3 nucleotides: TGCAGCGTTGTTTGGGGCAGTATGGAAGGCTACACCTTC. The chain carries TRBV29-1 and TRBJ1-2, with a tentative D call TRBD1 (5 bases). CDR1 is SQVTM, CDR2 ANQGSEA, per germline. The CDR3 is made up of 13 amino acids. Trimming took 4 bases from V and 8 from J, leaving 17 bases between them.